This T cell receptor (beta chain) was identified in a study of molecular identifiers for immune sequencing clone quantification. General study findings and limits: Clonotypes topping 20 RNA copies carried over 97% of effector molecules but under 1% of naive ones.

Trimming stripped 1 base from V and 2 bases from J, with 13 bases between. This CDR3 has 16 residues. Germline CDR1 is LNHNV and CDR2 is YYDKDF (reference sequence). Note on this clonotype: Its antigen is currently unknown. Given a much more abundant clone one base away, this may be a read error.

TCRdb reprocessed the PCR reads with MiXCR, giving one entry per CDR3 protein. The sample shows over 65,000 distinct CDR3 sequences, approximately 23% of them seen only once. The chain recombines TRBV15 with TRBJ2-3, with D maybe TRBD2 (6 bases). The source is a human donor in good health. Some libraries in this study had Jurkat cell RNA spiked in. The source material was naive CD8+ T cells from blood, with Jurkat cell RNA spiked in. Subset here: FACS-sorted CD8+CD4-CCR7+CD45RA+ naive T cells. This chain's CDR3 is CATSRGAGIDTDTQYF. CDR3 sequence (DNA): TGTGCCACCAGCAGAGGGGCGGGGATTGACACAGATACGCAGTATTTT.